A selection of T cell receptor beta chains follows, all from one sample in a study of blood T cell repertoires in COVID-19. The protocol was immunoSEQ multiplex PCR, while the TCRdb copy is restricted to in-frame clones and leaves out a portion. The sample includes 150,000 to 200,000 clones, around 86% of them seen just once. Input material: PBMCs or T cells enriched from blood (not recorded which). These receptors originate from a woman aged 40 to 55 in a cohort exposed to, infected with or recovered from COVID-19 (not recorded which). Both conserved end residues are part of each CDR3. The order of the fields is D gene, J gene, V gene, clone size, CDR3 protein, CDR3 DNA. A D gene is named only where the DNA matches it firmly. Only some rows state a clone size, as once, few, many or a class for expanded clones.

d_gene: .
j_gene: TRBJ1-1
v_gene: TRBV14
abundance: .
CDR3aa: CASSQTQGWNTEAFF
CDR3nt: TGTGCCAGCAGCCAAACACAGGGTTGGAACACTGAAGCTTTCTTT

d_gene: TRBD1
j_gene: TRBJ2-2
v_gene: TRBV5-1
abundance: .
CDR3aa: CASSPEQGAPTGELFF
CDR3nt: TGCGCCAGCAGCCCCGAACAGGGGGCGCCCACCGGGGAGCTGTTTTTT

d_gene: .
j_gene: TRBJ2-3
v_gene: TRBV7-2
abundance: .
CDR3aa: CASSLTSGTLDTQYF
CDR3nt: TGTGCCAGCAGCTTAACCAGCGGCACGTTAGATACGCAGTATTTT

d_gene: .
j_gene: TRBJ2-7
v_gene: TRBV1
abundance: few
CDR3aa: CTSSPSRRVRSYEQYF
CDR3nt: TGCACCAGCAGCCCCAGTAGGAGGGTGAGGTCCTACGAGCAGTACTTC

d_gene: .
j_gene: TRBJ1-6
v_gene: TRBV7-9
abundance: .
CDR3aa: CASSLDSVALPLHF
CDR3nt: TGTGCCAGCAGCTTGGACAGCGTTGCGTTGCCCCTCCACTTT

d_gene: .
j_gene: TRBJ1-1
v_gene: TRBV27
abundance: .
CDR3aa: CASRLGGHTEAFF
CDR3nt: TGTGCCAGCAGACTGGGGGGACACACTGAAGCTTTCTTT

d_gene: TRBD1
j_gene: TRBJ2-2
v_gene: TRBV6-5
abundance: .
CDR3aa: CASSYSTGEAGELFF
CDR3nt: TGTGCCAGCAGTTACTCGACAGGGGAGGCCGGGGAGCTGTTTTTT

d_gene: .
j_gene: TRBJ1-1
v_gene: TRBV29-1
abundance: .
CDR3aa: CSVVVGGGSEAFF
CDR3nt: TGCAGCGTTGTGGTGGGGGGTGGCTCTGAAGCTTTCTTT

d_gene: TRBD2
j_gene: TRBJ2-5
v_gene: TRBV27
abundance: many
CDR3aa: CASSLTSGRWETQYF
CDR3nt: TGTGCCAGCAGTTTAACTAGCGGGAGATGGGAGACCCAGTACTTC

d_gene: .
j_gene: TRBJ2-7
v_gene: TRBV27
abundance: .
CDR3aa: CASKEKGWGAYEQYF
CDR3nt: TGTGCCAGCAAAGAAAAGGGGTGGGGGGCCTACGAGCAGTACTTC

d_gene: TRBD1
j_gene: TRBJ1-4
v_gene: TRBV6-1
abundance: once
CDR3aa: CASSAILTGAANEKLFF
CDR3nt: TGTGCCAGCAGTGCAATCCTTACAGGGGCGGCTAATGAAAAACTGTTTTTT

d_gene: .
j_gene: TRBJ2-5
v_gene: TRBV4-2
abundance: .
CDR3aa: CASSQEASLQTQYF
CDR3nt: TGTGCCAGCAGCCAAGAGGCTTCCTTGCAGACCCAGTACTTC

d_gene: TRBD2
j_gene: TRBJ2-7
v_gene: TRBV7-2
abundance: once
CDR3aa: CASSPSSGRSYEQYF
CDR3nt: TGTGCCAGCAGCCCGTCTAGCGGGAGATCCTACGAGCAGTACTTC

d_gene: TRBD1
j_gene: TRBJ2-2
v_gene: TRBV10-2
abundance: once
CDR3aa: CASSALLTGGYTGELFF
CDR3nt: TGCGCCAGCAGTGCCCTTCTTACAGGGGGCTATACCGGGGAGCTGTTTTTT

d_gene: TRBD1
j_gene: TRBJ2-1
v_gene: TRBV24-1
abundance: .
CDR3aa: CATSPLEGARDNEQFF
CDR3nt: TGTGCCACCAGTCCCCTCGAGGGGGCGAGGGACAATGAGCAGTTCTTC

d_gene: TRBD1
j_gene: TRBJ1-2
v_gene: TRBV30
abundance: .
CDR3aa: CAWNYRGYGYTF
CDR3nt: TGTGCCTGGAATTACAGGGGCTATGGCTACACCTTC

d_gene: .
j_gene: TRBJ2-7
v_gene: TRBV6-5
abundance: .
CDR3aa: CASSLEAGHSYEQYF
CDR3nt: TGTGCCAGCAGTTTGGAGGCGGGCCACTCCTACGAGCAGTACTTC

d_gene: TRBD1
j_gene: TRBJ1-1
v_gene: TRBV28
abundance: .
CDR3aa: CASSVPGQGNTEAFF
CDR3nt: TGTGCCAGCAGTGTTCCCGGACAGGGAAACACTGAAGCTTTCTTT

d_gene: TRBD1
j_gene: TRBJ2-7
v_gene: TRBV28
abundance: .
CDR3aa: CASSYVGWTGAGYEQYF
CDR3nt: TGTGCCAGCAGTTATGTGGGATGGACAGGGGCAGGCTACGAGCAGTACTTC

d_gene: .
j_gene: TRBJ1-6
v_gene: TRBV14
abundance: once
CDR3aa: CASSQGRGRGNSPLHF
CDR3nt: TGTGCCAGCAGCCAAGGGCGGGGTAGAGGGAATTCACCCCTCCACTTT

d_gene: .
j_gene: TRBJ1-1
v_gene: TRBV6-2/TRBV6-3
abundance: .
CDR3aa: CASSYLPSGHTEAFF
CDR3nt: TGTGCCAGCAGTTATCTCCCGTCAGGGCACACTGAAGCTTTCTTT

d_gene: TRBD1
j_gene: TRBJ2-7
v_gene: TRBV19
abundance: .
CDR3aa: CASSIQDRGRYEQYF
CDR3nt: TGTGCCAGTAGTATTCAGGACAGGGGTAGGTACGAGCAGTACTTC

d_gene: .
j_gene: TRBJ2-1
v_gene: TRBV7-2
abundance: few
CDR3aa: CASSLGGRGVKYEQFF
CDR3nt: TGTGCCAGCAGCTTAGGGGGCAGGGGAGTGAAGTATGAGCAGTTCTTC

d_gene: .
j_gene: TRBJ2-5
v_gene: TRBV10-2
abundance: .
CDR3aa: CASSLGSQETQYF
CDR3nt: TGCGCCAGCAGTCTCGGGTCCCAAGAGACCCAGTACTTC

d_gene: TRBD1
j_gene: TRBJ2-5
v_gene: TRBV4-1
abundance: .
CDR3aa: CASSHAGVRGRETQYF
CDR3nt: TGCGCCAGCAGCCATGCAGGGGTCAGGGGGCGAGAGACCCAGTACTTC

d_gene: TRBD1
j_gene: TRBJ1-4
v_gene: TRBV9
abundance: .
CDR3aa: CASSPQDRALSADRDEKLFF
CDR3nt: TGTGCCAGCAGCCCACAGGACAGGGCGTTATCTGCTGATAGGGATGAAAAACTGTTTTTT

d_gene: TRBD2
j_gene: TRBJ2-2
v_gene: TRBV4-3
abundance: .
CDR3aa: CASSQRTSGRTGELFF
CDR3nt: TGCGCCAGCAGCCAAAGGACTAGCGGGAGGACCGGGGAGCTGTTTTTT

d_gene: TRBD2
j_gene: TRBJ2-7
v_gene: TRBV29-1
abundance: .
CDR3aa: CSVDLAGPSYEQYF
CDR3nt: TGCAGCGTTGATCTAGCGGGGCCTTCCTACGAGCAGTACTTC

d_gene: .
j_gene: TRBJ1-1
v_gene: TRBV9
abundance: .
CDR3aa: CASSVIMNTEAFF
CDR3nt: TGTGCCAGCAGCGTAATTATGAACACTGAAGCTTTCTTT

d_gene: TRBD1
j_gene: TRBJ1-2
v_gene: TRBV2
abundance: .
CDR3aa: CASKTWTGVYGYTF
CDR3nt: TGTGCCAGCAAGACTTGGACAGGGGTCTATGGCTACACCTTC

d_gene: TRBD2
j_gene: TRBJ2-7
v_gene: TRBV19
abundance: .
CDR3aa: CASSPFAAEAGVQYEQYF
CDR3nt: TGTGCCAGTAGCCCCTTTGCGGCCGAAGCGGGAGTGCAGTACGAGCAGTACTTC

d_gene: .
j_gene: TRBJ1-4
v_gene: TRBV5-1
abundance: .
CDR3aa: CASSLTGRVNEKLFF
CDR3nt: TGCGCCAGCAGCTTGACAGGGAGGGTAAATGAAAAACTGTTTTTT

d_gene: TRBD1
j_gene: TRBJ1-1
v_gene: TRBV4-2
abundance: once
CDR3aa: CASSDREGEAFF
CDR3nt: TGTGCCAGCAGCGACAGGGAAGGGGAAGCTTTCTTT

d_gene: .
j_gene: TRBJ1-2
v_gene: TRBV4-3
abundance: .
CDR3aa: CASSQDQDRNYGYTF
CDR3nt: TGCGCCAGCAGCCAAGATCAGGACAGAAACTATGGCTACACCTTC

d_gene: TRBD1
j_gene: TRBJ1-1
v_gene: TRBV5-4
abundance: .
CDR3aa: CASSYGGTAGRTEAFF
CDR3nt: TGTGCCAGCAGCTATGGGGGGACAGCCGGGCGCACTGAAGCTTTCTTT

d_gene: .
j_gene: TRBJ1-6
v_gene: TRBV30
abundance: .
CDR3aa: CAWMDSLDYNSPLHF
CDR3nt: TGTGCCTGGATGGACAGCCTCGACTATAATTCACCCCTCCACTTT

d_gene: .
j_gene: TRBJ2-7
v_gene: TRBV7-2
abundance: .
CDR3aa: CASSPQTRNYEQYF
CDR3nt: TGTGCCAGCAGCCCACAGACTAGAAATTACGAGCAGTACTTC

d_gene: TRBD1
j_gene: TRBJ2-7
v_gene: TRBV10-2
abundance: .
CDR3aa: CASRTSTGGREQYF
CDR3nt: TGCGCCAGCAGAACCTCTACAGGGGGCCGGGAGCAGTACTTC

d_gene: .
j_gene: TRBJ1-4
v_gene: TRBV5-1
abundance: .
CDR3aa: CASSFGASGEKLFF
CDR3nt: TGCGCCAGCAGCTTTGGGGCCAGTGGGGAAAAACTGTTTTTT

d_gene: .
j_gene: TRBJ1-1
v_gene: TRBV5-1
abundance: once
CDR3aa: CASSQSQGTNTEAFF
CDR3nt: TGCGCCAGCAGCCAGTCCCAGGGGACGAACACTGAAGCTTTCTTT

d_gene: .
j_gene: TRBJ1-5
v_gene: TRBV15
abundance: few
CDR3aa: CATSNRGNQPQHF
CDR3nt: TGTGCCACCAGCAACCGGGGCAATCAGCCCCAGCATTTT

d_gene: TRBD1
j_gene: TRBJ1-5
v_gene: TRBV5-6
abundance: .
CDR3aa: CASSLGTGGPQHF
CDR3nt: TGTGCCAGCAGCCTGGGGACAGGGGGACCCCAGCATTTT

d_gene: TRBD2
j_gene: TRBJ2-1
v_gene: TRBV5-4
abundance: .
CDR3aa: CGVPRASGGSRSYNEQFF
CDR3nt: TGTGGGGTGCCCCGGGCTAGCGGGGGTTCAAGGTCCTACAATGAGCAGTTCTTC

d_gene: .
j_gene: TRBJ2-3
v_gene: TRBV11-2
abundance: .
CDR3aa: CASSFASPSTADTQYF
CDR3nt: TGTGCCAGCAGCTTCGCCTCCCCCTCTACCGCAGATACGCAGTATTTT

d_gene: .
j_gene: TRBJ1-1
v_gene: TRBV6-6
abundance: .
CDR3aa: CASSPTVNTEAFF
CDR3nt: TGTGCCAGCAGTCCTACGGTAAACACTGAAGCTTTCTTT

d_gene: .
j_gene: TRBJ1-2
v_gene: TRBV7-2
abundance: .
CDR3aa: CASSDATGRKFDTF
CDR3nt: TGTGCCAGCAGTGACGCAACAGGACGAAAATTTGACACCTTC

d_gene: .
j_gene: TRBJ2-6
v_gene: TRBV28
abundance: once
CDR3aa: CASSLIPLSGANVLTF
CDR3nt: TGTGCCAGCAGCCTTATCCCCCTCTCTGGGGCCAACGTCCTGACTTTC

d_gene: TRBD1
j_gene: TRBJ1-5
v_gene: TRBV19
abundance: .
CDR3aa: CASLNPFDRGKPQHF
CDR3nt: TGTGCCAGCCTAAATCCCTTTGACAGGGGTAAGCCCCAGCATTTT

d_gene: .
j_gene: TRBJ1-2
v_gene: TRBV5-1
abundance: once
CDR3aa: CASSLGGSNYGYTF
CDR3nt: TGCGCCAGCAGCTTGGGAGGGAGTAACTATGGCTACACCTTC

d_gene: TRBD2
j_gene: TRBJ2-3
v_gene: TRBV19
abundance: .
CDR3aa: CASSRGRALAGADTQYF
CDR3nt: TGTGCCAGTAGTAGGGGCAGGGCCCTAGCGGGAGCAGATACGCAGTATTTT

d_gene: .
j_gene: TRBJ2-7
v_gene: TRBV12-2
abundance: .
CDR3aa: CASPGGTYEQYF
CDR3nt: TGTGCAAGTCCAGGTGGAACCTACGAGCAGTACTTC

d_gene: TRBD2
j_gene: TRBJ2-7
v_gene: TRBV27
abundance: .
CDR3aa: CASSLSQRGEQYF
CDR3nt: TGTGCCAGCAGTTTATCCCAGCGGGGCGAGCAGTACTTC

d_gene: .
j_gene: TRBJ2-1
v_gene: TRBV5-5
abundance: few
CDR3aa: CASSASWTNNEQFF
CDR3nt: TGTGCCAGCAGCGCCTCTTGGACTAACAATGAGCAGTTCTTC

d_gene: TRBD2
j_gene: TRBJ2-1
v_gene: TRBV5-4
abundance: .
CDR3aa: CASAERGAVEQFF
CDR3nt: TGTGCCAGCGCCGAGCGGGGGGCGGTTGAGCAGTTCTTC

d_gene: .
j_gene: TRBJ2-1
v_gene: TRBV6-2/TRBV6-3
abundance: few
CDR3aa: CASSYSQVYNEQFF
CDR3nt: TGTGCCAGCAGTTACTCTCAGGTCTACAATGAGCAGTTCTTC

d_gene: TRBD2
j_gene: TRBJ2-1
v_gene: TRBV19
abundance: .
CDR3aa: CASSIGTSGTYNEQFF
CDR3nt: TGTGCCAGTAGTATCGGGACTAGCGGTACTTACAATGAGCAGTTCTTC

d_gene: TRBD1
j_gene: TRBJ1-1
v_gene: TRBV4-3
abundance: .
CDR3aa: CASSQWDRGNTEAFF
CDR3nt: TGCGCCAGCAGCCAATGGGACAGGGGAAATACTGAAGCTTTCTTT